This T cell receptor beta chain was documented in a study of blood T cell repertoires in COVID-19. Across the study: There were acute and convalescent COVID-19 samples, and they came from the United States, Italy and Spain.

V dropped 4 bases and J dropped 6; count of bases not matched to a gene: 10. This CDR3 is built from 17 residues. The germline V gene encodes CDR1 LNHDA and CDR2 SQIVND (reference sequence). Produced via immunoSEQ multiplex PCR; TCRdb's table is partial and in-frame only. Here the sample spans 100,000 or so clones, roughly 90% being singletons. The chain is built from TRBV19 and TRBJ2-4, with 12 bases aligning to TRBD1. This TCR was sampled from a human donor with active COVID-19. The donor label of this sample is uncertain. The sample consisted of peripheral blood. The CDR3 region has the DNA TGTGCCAGTAGTACCGCGACCGGGACAGGGGGCAGAAACATTCAGTACTTC. Translating gives CASSTATGTGGRNIQYF.